This entry lists 11 T cell receptor beta chains sequenced from one sample in a study of T cells in Graves' hyperthyroidism and ophthalmopathy (dated by TCRdb to between 2018 and 2021). The method behind the library was multiplex PCR. Sequenced using an Illumina HiSeq 2000. The TCR beta CDR3 regions were amplified from RNA transcripts. A first-round RT-PCR of the TCR CDR3 used the HTBI primer set with the Qiagen OneStep RT-PCR kit. TCRdb reprocessing: public reads trimmed at Q25 with fastp, clones called with MiXCR, in-frame beta chains kept. CDR3 protein sequences are deduplicated, and each keeps its most common genes and DNA. The sample table shows nearly 600,000 distinct CDR3 sequences, and approximately 15% are seen once. The top ten constitute 4.5% to 6% of the sample. The sequenced sample consisted of blood. The receptors derive from a woman aged 30 to 39 with Graves' hyperthyroidism that later progressed to Graves' ophthalmopathy.

The rearrangement joins TRBV28 to TRBJ1-1; D uncertain. The germline CDR1 and CDR2 sequences are MDHEN and SYDVKM. The V and J ends lost 7 bases and 1 base respectively, with 7 bases between them. CDR3 length: 12 residues. The CDR3 protein is CASKLTNTEAFF. The CDR3 DNA is TGTGCCAGCAAACTGACGAACACTGAAGCTTTCTTT.

This clonotype showed up many times. This chain links TRBV7-2 with TRBJ2-6; D remains ambiguous. Germline CDR1 reads SGHTA; CDR2 reads FQGNSA. Trimming pared 1 base from V and 3 bases from J, leaving 1 base between. The CDR3 has 13 residues. The CDR3 loop is CASSLVGANVLTF. CDR3 DNA sequence: TGTGCCAGCAGCTTAGTTGGGGCCAACGTCCTGACTTTC.

Only a few counts were recorded for this clonotype. The chain has TRBV28 and TRBJ1-3, with unresolved D. V was trimmed by 4 bases and J by 4 bases, leaving 11 bases between them. CDR1 is MDHEN and CDR2 is SYDVKM in the germline V gene. This CDR3 contains 14 residues. In DNA form, the CDR3 reads TGTGCCAGCAGTTGGGCGTTATTAGGAAACACCATATATTTT. It encodes CASSWALLGNTIYF.

The V call is TRBV5-6, the J call TRBJ2-2; TRBD1 might be the D (6 bases). Trimming pared 0 bases from V and 7 bases from J, leaving 13 bases between. CDR3 size: 15 residues. From germline, CDR1 is SGHDT and CDR2 YYEEEE. CDR3 sequence (DNA): TGTGCCAGCAGCTTGGTAAACAGGGATGTCGGGGAGCTGTTTTTT. This codes for CASSLVNRDVGELFF.

This clonotype has just a few counts. The rearrangement links TRBV18 to TRBJ2-1, with TRBD2 matching over 7 bases. Germline trimming cut 3 bases from V and 0 bases from J; bases unmatched to any gene: 5. The CDR3 runs to 16 residues. CDR1 KGHSH and CDR2 LQKENI come from the germline V gene. In DNA form, the CDR3 reads TGTGCCAGCTCACCGTCCGGGAGGTTCTCCTACAATGAGCAGTTCTTC. Protein sequence: CASSPSGRFSYNEQFF.

At least ten counts were recorded for this clonotype. At one end, the junction sequence differs from germline, possibly due to a read error. The chain links TRBV5-1 to TRBJ1-4, with a tentative D call TRBD1 (5 bases). The CDR3 sequence is 15 residues long. Germline CDR1 and CDR2: SGHRS and YFSETQ. CDR3 protein: CASSLGGATNEKLFF. The CDR3 bases are TGTGCCAGCAGTCTGGGGGGGGCAACTAATGAAAAACTGTTTTTT.

This clonotype has ten or more counts. The V gene is TRBV2, the J gene TRBJ1-1, with TRBD1 matching 9 bases. The germline V gene encodes CDR1 SNHLY and CDR2 FYNNEI. Trimming at V came to 4 bases and at J to 5 bases, leaving 11 bases not matched to a gene. The CDR3 contains 16 residues. The CDR3 DNA reads TGTGCCAGCAGTGGAGGGGGGACAGGGACGGGAACTGAAGCTTTCTTT. Translating it yields CASSGGGTGTGTEAFF.

This clonotype occurred many times. The chain employs TRBV27 and TRBJ2-1; TRBD1 aligns across 9 bases. The CDR3 runs 15 residues. Germline values: CDR1 MNHEY, CDR2 SMNVEV (reference sequence). V dropped 6 bases and J dropped 3; count of bases not matched to a gene: 6. Written as DNA, the CDR3 is TGTGCCAGCAGGGGGACAGGGTGGGACTACAATGAGCAGTTCTTC. Translating it yields CASRGTGWDYNEQFF.

This clonotype showed up many times. The chain recombines TRBV7-2 with TRBJ2-1, with D possibly being TRBD1 (6 bases). The CDR3 is 14 amino acids. V dropped 1 base and J dropped 12 bases, with 16 bases sitting between them. Germline CDR1 reads SGHTA; CDR2 reads FQGNSA. The CDR3 DNA reads TGTGCCAGCAGCTTAGACGGAGATAGCAGGGGGCAGTTCTTC. It codes for CASSLDGDSRGQFF.

The table lists this clonotype with many counts. The J gene is TRBJ2-3, the V gene TRBV27; 9 bases line up with TRBD2. CDR3 length equals 15 residues. V shed 8 bases, J shed 2 bases, and the junction held 8 bases outside the gene matches. Germline V gene sequence: CDR1 MNHEY, CDR2 SMNVEV (reference sequence). CDR3 nucleotides: TGTGCCAGCTGCAGGCTAGCGGGAAACACAGATACGCAGTATTTT. This codes for CASCRLAGNTDTQYF.

This clonotype has a count of ten or more. The genes are TRBV29-1 and TRBJ1-2; D perhaps matches TRBD1 (6 bases). The CDR3 has 14 amino acids. CDR1 and CDR2 from the germline V gene are SQVTM and ANQGSEA. Trimming took off 0 bases at V and 8 bases at J, with 16 bases between the two ends. The CDR3 region is CSVEEEGGVSGYTF. The CDR3 nucleotides read TGCAGCGTTGAAGAGGAGGGGGGCGTAAGCGGCTACACCTTC.